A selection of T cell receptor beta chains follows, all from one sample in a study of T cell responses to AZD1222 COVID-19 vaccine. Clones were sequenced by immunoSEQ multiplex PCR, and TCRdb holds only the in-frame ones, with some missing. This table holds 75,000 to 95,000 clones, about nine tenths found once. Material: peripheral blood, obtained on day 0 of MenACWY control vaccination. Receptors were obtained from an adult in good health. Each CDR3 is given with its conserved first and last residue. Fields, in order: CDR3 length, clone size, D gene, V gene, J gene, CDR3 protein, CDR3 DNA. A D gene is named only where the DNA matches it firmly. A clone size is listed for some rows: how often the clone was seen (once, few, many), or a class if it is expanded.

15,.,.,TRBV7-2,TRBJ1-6,CASSFDLFRDSPLHF,TGTGCCAGCAGCTTCGATCTGTTTCGTGATTCACCCCTCCACTTT
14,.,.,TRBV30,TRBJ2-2,CAWSQARNTGELFF,TGTGCCTGGAGTCAAGCCCGAAACACCGGGGAGCTGTTTTTT
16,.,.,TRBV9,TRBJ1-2,CASSQDLRGPGGGYTF,TGTGCCAGCAGCCAGGATCTTCGGGGACCGGGTGGTGGCTACACCTTC
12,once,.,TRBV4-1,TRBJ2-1,CASSQGHYEQFF,TGCGCCAGCAGCCAGGGACATTATGAGCAGTTCTTC
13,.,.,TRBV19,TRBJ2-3,CASSPGFPDTQYF,TGTGCCAGTTCCCCAGGGTTCCCAGATACGCAGTATTTT
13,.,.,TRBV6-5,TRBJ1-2,CASRGSGWNGYTF,TGTGCCAGCAGGGGGTCAGGGTGGAATGGCTACACCTTC
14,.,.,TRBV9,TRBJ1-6,CASSVSERNSPLHF,TGTGCCAGCAGCGTATCAGAAAGGAATTCACCCCTCCACTTT
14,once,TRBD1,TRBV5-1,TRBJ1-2,CASSLAGTGSGYTF,TGCGCCAGCAGCTTGGCCGGGACAGGGAGCGGCTACACCTTC
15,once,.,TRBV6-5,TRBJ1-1,CASSYSSGDNTEAFF,TGTGCCAGCAGTTACTCGTCAGGGGATAACACTGAAGCTTTCTTT
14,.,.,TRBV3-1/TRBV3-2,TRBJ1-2,CASSQGRSIQGYTF,TGTGCCAGCAGCCAAGGTCGGTCAATCCAAGGCTACACCTTC
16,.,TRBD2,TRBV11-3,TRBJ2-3,CASGPKRGAFTDTQYF,TGTGCCAGCGGCCCTAAGCGGGGAGCCTTCACAGATACGCAGTATTTT
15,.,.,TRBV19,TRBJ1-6,CASTPLAGNNSPLHF,TGTGCCAGTACTCCCTTGGCAGGGAATAATTCACCCCTCCACTTT
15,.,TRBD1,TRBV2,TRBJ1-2,CASSRGQGLNYGYTF,TGTGCCAGCAGCCGAGGACAGGGCCTTAACTATGGCTACACCTTC
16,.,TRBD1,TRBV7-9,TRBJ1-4,CASSSGRNRGEEKLFF,TGTGCCAGCAGCTCTGGGAGGAACAGGGGAGAGGAAAAACTGTTTTTT
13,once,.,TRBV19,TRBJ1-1,CASSTPGHTEAFF,TGTGCCAGTAGTACCCCGGGGCACACTGAAGCTTTCTTT
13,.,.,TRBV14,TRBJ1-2,CASGTLTFYGYTF,TGTGCCAGCGGAACGCTGACCTTCTATGGCTACACCTTC
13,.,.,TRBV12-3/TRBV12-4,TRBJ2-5,CASSLVSGRTQYF,TGTGCCAGCAGTTTAGTATCCGGGCGGACCCAGTACTTC
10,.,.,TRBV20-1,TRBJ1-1,CSVRGLEAFF,TGCAGTGTCAGAGGGCTAGAAGCTTTCTTT
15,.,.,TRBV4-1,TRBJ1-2,CASSPDRSSNYGYTF,TGCGCCAGCAGCCCAGACAGATCGTCTAACTATGGCTACACCTTC
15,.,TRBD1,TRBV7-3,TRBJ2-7,CASSPFGQGDYEQYF,TGTGCCAGCAGCCCTTTTGGGCAGGGGGATTACGAGCAGTACTTC
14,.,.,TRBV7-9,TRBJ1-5,CASSLGRADQPQHF,TGTGCCAGCAGCTTAGGCAGGGCGGATCAGCCCCAGCATTTT
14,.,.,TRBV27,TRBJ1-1,CASSWGGGGTEAFF,TGTGCCAGCAGTTGGGGGGGAGGAGGGACTGAAGCTTTCTTT
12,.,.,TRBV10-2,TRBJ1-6,CASSGLGSPLHF,TGCGCCAGCAGTGGCCTTGGATCACCCCTCCACTTT